Listed below are T cell receptor beta chains from one sample, sequenced in a study of Graves' ophthalmopathy and Graves' hyperthyroidism. TCRdb itself ran the multiplex PCR reads through MiXCR, one entry per CDR3 protein. Altogether about 420,000 distinct CDR3 sequences are present, roughly 21% being singletons, with the ten largest covering roughly 3%. The sequencing input was peripheral blood. These receptors all come from a woman younger than 30 with stable Graves' hyperthyroidism. The CDR3 runs from the conserved cysteine through the conserved F or W. A D gene is named only where the DNA matches it firmly. Rows may omit the clone size; those that give it use once, few, many or a size class.

DNA,CDR3,V,D,size,length,J
TGTGCCAGCAGTGAACGGACTAGGTCTCGGGAGACCCAGTACTTC,CASSERTRSRETQYF,TRBV2,TRBD2,many,15,TRBJ2-5
TGTGCCAGCAGCTTAGTTACAGGACTAGCGGGAGTTGAGCAGTACTTC,CASSLVTGLAGVEQYF,TRBV11-1,TRBD2,few,16,TRBJ2-7
TGCGCCAGCAATGAAGCGGGTGGCCCCGAGCAGTACTTC,CASNEAGGPEQYF,TRBV5-1,-,few,13,TRBJ2-7
TGTGCCAGCCAAAGAGGGGCAGTTGAGACCCAGTACTTC,CASQRGAVETQYF,TRBV7-9,-,many,13,TRBJ2-5
TGTGCCAGCAGTTACCCGAACCACGTCAGGGGGCTGGAGTACGAGCAGTGCTTC,CASSYPNHVRGLEYEQCF,TRBV6-2/TRBV6-3,TRBD1,many,18,TRBJ2-7
TGTGCCATCAGTGGGCCCGGCGGGACAGGGTCCTATGGCTACACCTTC,CAISGPGGTGSYGYTF,TRBV10-3,TRBD1,-,16,TRBJ1-2
-,CASSSTGGLDEQYFGSGYGYTF,TRBV6-2/TRBV6-3,-,-,22,TRBJ1-2
TGTGCCAGCAGTGACTCGGGTAGCAATCAGCCCCAGCATTTT,CASSDSGSNQPQHF,TRBV6-5,-,-,14,TRBJ1-5
TGTGCCAGCAGGGCAGACTTGCCCCTCCACTTT,CASRADLPLHF,TRBV2,-,many,11,TRBJ1-6
TGTGCCAGCAGCCAAGGCCCGGGGGGCGTCTACGAGCAGTACTTC,CASSQGPGGVYEQYF,TRBV3-1,-,few,15,TRBJ2-7
TGTGCCAGCAGCTTAGCCCAAGGGCCCCAGCATTTT,CASSLAQGPQHF,TRBV7-2,-,many,12,TRBJ1-5
TGTGCCAGCAGCTTAGGGACAGTCGCTAACTATGGCTACACCTTC,CASSLGTVANYGYTF,TRBV7-2,-,many,15,TRBJ1-2
TGTGCCAGCAGTAATCGACCCTGGGCTGACACTGAAGCTTTCTTT,CASSNRPWADTEAFF,TRBV6-5,-,many,15,TRBJ1-1
TGTGCCAGCAGTGAATTTGCCATGGCAGGGTTCGGGAACACTGAAGCTTTCTTT,CASSEFAMAGFGNTEAFF,TRBV6-1,-,-,18,TRBJ1-1
TGCGCCAGCAGTAGAAGGAGCACAGATACGCAGTATTTT,CASSRRSTDTQYF,TRBV5-1,-,many,13,TRBJ2-3
TGTGCCAGCAGTTCCTCGACTAGCGGGAGGACGACAGATACGCAGTATTTT,CASSSSTSGRTTDTQYF,TRBV6-2/TRBV6-3,TRBD2,-,17,TRBJ2-3
TGCAGTGCTTCCAAGGACACTGAAGCTTTCTTT,CSASKDTEAFF,TRBV20-1,-,few,11,TRBJ1-1
TGTGCCAGCAGTGAAGGCGGGGGAAGCACAGATACGCAGTATTTT,CASSEGGGSTDTQYF,TRBV6-1,TRBD2,many,15,TRBJ2-3